These 12 T cell receptor beta chains were all obtained from the same sample, sequenced in a study of cytomegalovirus exposure and HLA in healthy donors. PCR amplification relied on 60 Vbeta primers (plus 13 Jbeta primers). Sequenced by immunoSEQ multiplex PCR; TCRdb stores in-frame clones only, minus some. The sample shows fewer than 130,000 clones, 80% to 85% of them seen only once. Source material: PBMCs. The receptor source for this set is a woman aged 60-75 years in good health and CMV-seropositive.

The J gene is TRBJ1-2, the V gene TRBV6-5; no firm D call. Trimming removed 6 bases from V and 4 bases from J, with 15 bases in between. The CDR3 spans 14 residues. The V gene's germline CDR1 is MNHEY and CDR2 SVGAGI. The CDR3 bases are TGTGCCAGCAGCCCGCGGGAGGGCGCCTATGGCTACACCTTC. Translation: CASSPREGAYGYTF.

This rearrangement joins TRBV18 to TRBJ2-1; D gene unclear. The CDR3 is 15 residues long. Germline values: CDR1 KGHSH, CDR2 LQKENI. Between the trimmed V and J ends, which lost 3 bases and 0 bases, there was a span of 9 bases. Written as DNA, the CDR3 is TGTGCCAGCTCACCCCTCCAGAACTCCTACAATGAGCAGTTCTTC. It encodes CASSPLQNSYNEQFF. Looking up the rest from reference TRBV18 and TRBJ2-1 gives the full variable domain: NAGVMQNPRHLVRRRGQEARLRCSPMKGHSHVYWYRQLPEEGLKFMVYLQKENIIDESGMPKERFSAEFPKEGPSILRIQQVVRGDSAAYFCASSPLQNSYNEQFFGPGTRLTVL.

The gene calls are TRBV5-1 and TRBJ1-5, with TRBD1 matching 7 bases. Losses at the gene ends were 0 bases for V and 5 bases for J; bases not matched to a gene: 5. CDR1 is SGHRS and CDR2 is YFSETQ in the germline V gene. The length of the CDR3 is 15 residues. For the CDR3, the DNA is TGCGCCAGCAGCTTGGAAGGGACAGCCCATCAGCCCCAGCATTTT. Encoded protein: CASSLEGTAHQPQHF.

This rearrangement joins TRBV5-1 to TRBJ2-5, with D possibly matching TRBD1 (5 bases). From germline, CDR1 is SGHRS and CDR2 YFSETQ. The CDR3 is 14 residues long. V was trimmed by 4 bases and J by 9 bases, leaving 19 bases between them. CDR3 sequence (DNA): TGCGCCAGCAGCCCGGACACCTTCTCGGTGGCCCAGTACTTC. This gives the protein CASSPDTFSVAQYF.

This clone was seen more than once but under ten times. In DNA, the CDR3 is TGTGCCAGCAGCCAAGTTTCCCGATCCGGTGCTAGCGGGCTCACGCAGTTCTTC. The encoded protein is CASSQVSRSGASGLTQFF. The chain is built from TRBV4-2 and TRBJ2-1; 8 bases map to TRBD2. The CDR3 spans 18 residues. From germline, CDR1 is LGHNA and CDR2 YNFKEQ. With V trimmed by 1 base and J by 12 bases, 20 bases remained unmatched.

This clone showed up just a few times. The CDR3 nucleotides read TGCGCCAGCAGCTTGGTCCCAGGCGGGGTTACTGGAAACACCATATATTTT. It translates to CASSLVPGGVTGNTIYF. The V call is TRBV5-1, the J call TRBJ1-3, with D unresolved. Deletions cut 0 bases from V and 2 bases from J, with 15 bases between. Germline assignment: CDR1 SGHRS and CDR2 YFSETQ. The CDR3 totals 17 residues.

The chain carries TRBV11-2 and TRBJ1-1; the D is unclear. CDR1 is SGHAT, CDR2 FQNNGV, per germline. The CDR3 length is 15 residues. Deletions cut 0 bases from V and 3 bases from J, with 11 bases between. CDR3 sequence reads: CASSLDSGSYTEAFF. The CDR3 DNA sequence: TGTGCCAGCAGCTTAGATAGCGGCAGTTACACTGAAGCTTTCTTT.

The V call is TRBV6-5, the J call TRBJ2-3, with D hard to call. The CDR3 is 15 residues long. The V gene's germline CDR1 is MNHEY and CDR2 SVGAGI. The V end was cut by 2 bases, the J end by 6 bases, with 15 bases between. This CDR3 reads CASSYNPTLADTQYF. CDR3 sequence (DNA): TGTGCCAGCAGTTACAACCCCACCTTGGCTGATACGCAGTATTTT.

This chain joins TRBV25-1 and TRBJ2-3; the D gene is possibly TRBD2 (5 bases). The length of the CDR3 is 18 residues. V lost 2 bases to trimming and J lost 2 bases, with 20 bases between them. Germline V gene data show CDR1 as MGHDK and CDR2 as SYGVNS. Here the CDR3 reads CASSELLGKTVHTDTQYF. The CDR3 DNA reads as TGTGCCAGCAGTGAACTTCTCGGGAAGACGGTACACACAGATACGCAGTATTTT.

The V and J genes are TRBV27 and TRBJ2-5, with 9 nucleotides matching TRBD2. J was trimmed by 5 bases and V by 2 bases; bases with no gene match: 6. CDR1 and CDR2 (germline): MNHEY, SMNVEV (reference sequence). The CDR3 is 15 amino acids. The CDR3 region is CASSLRLAGWETQYF. In nucleotides, the CDR3 is TGTGCCAGCAGTTTACGGCTAGCGGGATGGGAGACCCAGTACTTC.

The gene calls are TRBV29-1 and TRBJ2-3, with D perhaps TRBD1 (6 bases). CDR3 length: 14 amino acids. Germline V gene lookup returns CDR1 SQVTM and CDR2 ANQGSEA. The CDR3 DNA reads as TGCACCGGGGTGGGGGCCTCGGTTGTGGATACGCAGTATTTT. The encoded protein is CTGVGASVVDTQYF.

The chain is built from TRBV28 and TRBJ2-1; 12 bases are shared with TRBD1. V gave up 4 bases and J gave up 7 bases; unmatched junction bases: 8. The CDR3 has 16 residues. The germline CDR1 and CDR2 sequences are MDHEN and SYDVKM. DNA of the CDR3: TGTGCCAGCAGTTCAGCCGGGACAGGGGGCGGGAATGAGCAGTTCTTC. Amino acid sequence: CASSSAGTGGGNEQFF.